A single sample is the source of the 32 T cell receptor beta chains below, sequenced in a study of Graves' ophthalmopathy and Graves' hyperthyroidism. Investigators amplified TCR beta CDR3 regions from RNA transcripts. In the first round, RT-PCR was carried out with HTBI primers, and a multiplex PCR formed the second round. From the multiplex PCR reads, TCRdb called clonotypes with MiXCR, one entry per CDR3 protein. The repertoire includes hundreds of thousands of distinct CDR3 sequences, 22% of them detected once, and 7.1% sits in the top ten. Sequenced sample: peripheral blood. These receptors came from a woman aged 18-29 years with stable Graves' hyperthyroidism. Some clones in this sample may be carry-over from other donors' samples.

This clonotype has at least ten counts. V is TRBV20-1 and J is TRBJ2-5, with TRBD1 identical over 10 bases. The CDR3 totals 14 residues. Germline V gene lookup returns CDR1 DFQATT and CDR2 SNEGSKA (reference sequence). V was pared by 6 bases and J by 5 bases, with 9 bases of the junction left unmatched. CDR3 nucleotide sequence: TGCAGTGCCAACGAGGGACAGGGGATGGAGACCCAGTACTTC. As protein: CSANEGQGMETQYF.

This clonotype has ten or more counts. The rearrangement joins TRBV12-3 or TRBV12-4 to TRBJ1-6, with D possibly TRBD1 on 5 matching bases. Trimming shortened V by 3 bases and J by 7 bases, and 7 bases separated the two germline ends. The CDR3 is 13 residues long. The CDR3, as DNA: TGTGCCAGCAGTTTCTCAGGGAATTCACCCCTCCACTTT. Amino acid sequence: CASSFSGNSPLHF.

This clonotype was observed at least ten times. This chain connects TRBV12-3 or TRBV12-4 to TRBJ2-4; 8 bases agree with TRBD1. The CDR3 is made up of 15 amino acids. Trimming at V came to 5 bases and at J to 3 bases, leaving 6 bases not matched to a gene. This CDR3 is CASSLRDRGKNIQYF. CDR3 sequence (DNA): TGTGCCAGCAGTCTCAGAGACAGGGGCAAAAACATTCAGTACTTC.

This clonotype has at least ten counts. This chain connects TRBV10-3 to TRBJ1-1, with 8 bases that match TRBD1. V shed 3 bases, J shed 11 bases, and the junction held 2 bases outside the gene matches. The CDR3 is 11 residues long. In germline, CDR1 is ENHRY, CDR2 SYGVKD. CDR3 bases: TGTGCCATCAGTGAACAGGGGGGGGCTTTCTTT. Translating gives CAISEQGGAFF.

The rearrangement joins TRBV6-2 or TRBV6-3 to TRBJ1-5; a possible D gene is TRBD1 (5 bases). The CDR3 has 12 residues. The V end was cut by 2 bases, the J end by 12 bases, with 11 bases between. Germline-derived CDR1 and CDR2 are MNHEY and SVGEGT. CDR3 in amino acids: CASSYEGRGQHF. The CDR3, as DNA: TGTGCCAGCAGTTACGAGGGGAGGGGCCAGCATTTT.

The chain uses TRBV2 and TRBJ2-5, with 13 bases that match TRBD2. CDR1 and CDR2 (germline): SNHLY, FYNNEI. Trimming removed 8 bases from V and 2 bases from J; junction bases left unmatched: 8. The CDR3 consists of 16 residues. In DNA, the CDR3 is TGTGCCAGCGGGAAGACTAGCGGGGGGTCACAAGAGACCCAGTACTTC. This translates into CASGKTSGGSQETQYF.

The J gene is TRBJ1-2, the V gene TRBV20-1; 9 bases agree with TRBD1. Germline CDR1 is DFQATT and CDR2 is SNEGSKA (reference sequence). The CDR3 is 17 amino acids. Trimming cost V 1 base and J 2 bases; bases outside gene matches: 11. The CDR3 spells CSARGREDRGENYGYTF. CDR3 coding DNA: TGCAGTGCTAGAGGTCGGGAAGACAGGGGGGAAAACTATGGCTACACCTTC.

The rearrangement links TRBV5-1 to TRBJ1-1; D may be TRBD1 (5 bases). With 1 base removed from V and 4 bases from J, the gap between germline ends came to 14 bases. Germline CDR1 reads SGHRS; CDR2 reads YFSETQ. The length of the CDR3 is 15 residues. This CDR3 reads CASSLNVGGSTEAFF. CDR3 DNA sequence: TGCGCCAGCAGCTTGAATGTCGGGGGGAGCACTGAAGCTTTCTTT.

This clonotype was recorded a few times. The chain combines TRBV19 with TRBJ1-1; D call uncertain. Germline lookup yields CDR1 LNHDA and CDR2 SQIVND (reference sequence). The V gene lost 3 bases and the J gene lost 8 bases, with 7 bases spanning the gap. The CDR3 covers 11 residues. In nucleotides, the CDR3 is TGTGCCAGTAGTATTGTCAGAGAAGCTTTCTTT. It yields the protein CASSIVREAFF.

In this sample, this clonotype turned up many times. CDR3 loop: CSVGIGGASNQPQHF. The CDR3, as DNA: TGCAGCGTGGGAATAGGGGGCGCGAGCAATCAGCCCCAGCATTTT. The genes are TRBV29-1 and TRBJ1-5; 7 bases match TRBD1. Trimming cost V 6 bases and J 1 base; bases outside gene matches: 9. The CDR3 runs to 15 residues. CDR1 and CDR2 (germline): SQVTM, ANQGSEA.

This clonotype was found a few times. The chain is built from TRBV7-9 and TRBJ2-5, with D possibly being TRBD1 (5 bases). The CDR3 runs to 16 residues. CDR1 is SEHNR and CDR2 is FQNEAQ in the germline V gene (reference sequence). V was cut by 1 base and J by 1 base, with 13 bases left in between. The CDR3 bases are TGTGCCAGCAGCTTAGGGCTGACAGTAATCCAAGAGACCCAGTACTTC. Translation gives CASSLGLTVIQETQYF.

There are a few counts of this clonotype. This chain joins TRBV5-1 and TRBJ1-2; 10 bases fit TRBD1. Germline V gives CDR1 SGHRS, CDR2 YFSETQ. CDR3 length: 14 residues. V gave up 5 bases and J gave up 6 bases; unmatched junction bases: 7. CDR3 DNA sequence: TGCGCCAGCAGAGAAGGGACAGGGGCGGATGGCTACACCTTC. It specifies CASREGTGADGYTF. Together with reference TRBV5-1 and TRBJ1-2, the CDR3 gives the full variable domain: KAGVTQTPRYLIKTRGQQVTLSCSPISGHRSVSWYQQTPGQGLQFLFEYFSETQRNKGNFPGRFSGRQFSNSRSEMNVSTLELGDSALYLCASREGTGADGYTFGSGTRLTVV.

In this sample, this clonotype turned up once. The chain employs TRBV28 and TRBJ1-1; 10 bases match TRBD1. Germline values: CDR1 MDHEN, CDR2 SYDVKM. CDR3 size: 12 residues. The trim removed 6 bases at V and 8 bases at J, leaving 3 bases unmatched. The CDR3 region has the DNA TGTGCCAGCAGGAAGGGACAGGGGGAAGCTTTCTTT. Translating it yields CASRKGQGEAFF.

This clonotype has ten or more counts. The CDR3 DNA reads as TGTGCCATCAGTGAACCAGGACAGGGGGTAAGCTCTGGCTACACCTTC. It yields the protein CAISEPGQGVSSGYTF. This rearrangement joins TRBV10-3 to TRBJ1-2; 10 positions match TRBD1. V was clipped by 3 bases and J by 7 bases; unmatched bases: 11. Germline V gene sequence: CDR1 ENHRY, CDR2 SYGVKD. CDR3 length: 16 amino acids.

This clonotype was counted at least ten times. The V call is TRBV20-1, the J call TRBJ2-7; a possible D gene is TRBD2 (6 bases). This CDR3 contains 15 residues. V lost 2 bases and J lost 3, with 17 bases in between. The germline gives CDR1 DFQATT, CDR2 SNEGSKA (reference sequence). In nucleotides, the CDR3 is TGCAGTGCTAGATGCGGGATCAGTGGGATCTACGAGCAGTACTTC. This translates into CSARCGISGIYEQYF.

This clonotype was recorded many times. The rearrangement uses TRBV11-2 and TRBJ2-7; no firm D call. The CDR3 has 14 residues. The V gene's germline CDR1 is SGHAT and CDR2 FQNNGV. V was cut by 1 base and J by 3 bases, with 10 bases left in between. CDR3 protein: CASSLADGGYEQYF. In DNA, the CDR3 is TGTGCCAGCAGCTTAGCAGACGGTGGCTACGAGCAGTACTTC.

The chain recombines TRBV28 with TRBJ1-2; D perhaps matches TRBD1 (5 bases). CDR1 is MDHEN, CDR2 SYDVKM, per germline. CDR3 length equals 13 residues. Trimming left V 3 bases short and J 5 bases short, with 10 bases between. As DNA, the CDR3 is TGTGCCAGCAGTTTGGCAGGGATATATGGCTACACCTTC. Its protein is CASSLAGIYGYTF.

The chain recombines TRBV12-3 or TRBV12-4 with TRBJ2-7; D is tentatively TRBD1 or TRBD2 (5 bases each). Trimming shortened V by 3 bases and J by 1 base, and 10 bases separated the two germline ends. This CDR3 has 14 residues. The CDR3 here is CASSFGGDSYEQYF. The CDR3 coding sequence is TGTGCCAGCAGTTTTGGGGGAGATTCCTACGAGCAGTACTTC.

The rearrangement links TRBV3-1 to TRBJ1-1; perhaps TRBD1 as D (6 bases). V lost 0 bases and J 1 base, leaving 9 bases between the germline ends. This CDR3 is 15 amino acids long. Germline loops: CDR1 LGHDT, CDR2 YNNKEL (reference sequence). CDR3 sequence (DNA): TGTGCCAGCAGCCAAGACAGGGGCCAGAACACTGAAGCTTTCTTT. Its protein product is CASSQDRGQNTEAFF.

V usage is TRBV6-1 and J usage is TRBJ1-3; D unclear. CDR3 length: 15 amino acids. The germline gives CDR1 MNHNS, CDR2 SASEGT. Trimming took off 6 bases at V and 0 bases at J, with 12 bases between the two ends. CDR3 nucleotides: TGTGCCAGCAGCGACGGACGATACTCTGGAAACACCATATATTTT. It codes for CASSDGRYSGNTIYF.

This clonotype was observed at least ten times. This chain joins TRBV20-1 and TRBJ2-7, with D maybe TRBD2 (5 bases). The CDR3 covers 12 residues. Trimming removed 8 bases from V and 0 bases from J, with 11 bases in between. Germline loops: CDR1 DFQATT, CDR2 SNEGSKA (reference sequence). The CDR3 is CSPGLLSYEQYF. As DNA, the CDR3 is TGCAGTCCCGGACTTCTCTCCTACGAGCAGTACTTC.

This clonotype has ten or more counts. CDR3 sequence reads: CALPRGMESNQPQHF. The DNA of the CDR3 is TGTGCCCTCCCGAGGGGGATGGAAAGCAATCAGCCCCAGCATTTT. This chain connects TRBV7-4 to TRBJ1-5; possible D gene TRBD1, 6 bases. The V gene lost 11 bases and the J gene lost 1 base, with 18 bases spanning the gap. Germline V gene lookup returns CDR1 SGHVT and CDR2 SQSDAQ. The CDR3 extends over 15 amino acids.

This clonotype was seen at least ten times. The chain carries TRBV4-1 and TRBJ1-5; no definite D call. Germline V gene sequence: CDR1 MGHRA, CDR2 YSYEKL. The length of the CDR3 is 14 residues. V lost 0 bases, J lost 6 bases, and 9 bases lay in between. The CDR3 sequence: CASSQDQRGQPQHF. CDR3 DNA sequence: TGCGCCAGCAGCCAAGATCAGCGGGGTCAGCCCCAGCATTTT.

This clonotype was counted ten times or more. The CDR3 sequence: CASSRRGSSNQPQHF. CDR3 in DNA: TGTGCCAGCAGTCGTCGGGGCTCCAGCAATCAGCCCCAGCATTTT. The rearrangement links TRBV6-5 to TRBJ1-5; tentatively, D is TRBD1 (5 bases). The V end was cut by 5 bases, the J end by 1 base, with 12 bases between. Germline CDR1 and CDR2: MNHEY and SVGAGI. The CDR3 loop spans 15 amino acids.

V and J are TRBV12-3 or TRBV12-4 and TRBJ1-5; TRBD1 matches at 8 bases. The CDR3 sequence is 17 residues long. Trimming at V came to 2 bases and at J to 9 bases, leaving 15 bases not matched to a gene. CDR3 sequence reads: CASSLRFLGQVVLPQHF. CDR3 DNA sequence: TGTGCCAGCAGTTTAAGATTTCTGGGACAGGTTGTTTTGCCCCAGCATTTT.

This clonotype came up many times. The chain combines TRBV15 with TRBJ1-5; the D is unclear. The CDR3 contains 14 residues. Trimming cost V 3 bases and J 5 bases, with 11 bases left between them. Looked up from germline, CDR1 is LNHNV and CDR2 is YYDKDF (reference sequence). The chain's CDR3 is CATSSEGWYQPQHF. CDR3 coding DNA: TGTGCCACCAGCAGTGAAGGGTGGTATCAGCCCCAGCATTTT.

This sequence joins TRBV27 and TRBJ2-7, with D possibly being TRBD1 or TRBD2 (5 bases each). CDR3 size: 15 residues. The germline V gene has CDR1 MNHEY and CDR2 SMNVEV (reference sequence). The V end was cut by 5 bases, the J end by 7 bases, with 21 bases between. CDR3 protein: CASSTTGLGVREQYF. The CDR3 DNA reads TGTGCCAGCAGTACCACGGGATTGGGGGTTCGGGAGCAGTACTTC.

This clonotype has ten or more counts. The chain employs TRBV2 and TRBJ2-7; 10 bases are shared with TRBD1. V gave up 1 base and J gave up 4 bases; unmatched junction bases: 13. Germline V CDR1 and CDR2: SNHLY, FYNNEI. The CDR3 covers 18 residues. As DNA, the CDR3 is TGTGCCAGCAGTGAAGTCAGGATACCGCGGGACAGGGGTTACGAGCAGTACTTC. As protein: CASSEVRIPRDRGYEQYF.

The chain uses TRBV10-1 and TRBJ2-7; possible D gene TRBD2, 6 bases. V lost 2 bases to trimming and J lost 0 bases, with 14 bases between them. The CDR3 covers 16 residues. Germline CDR1 and CDR2: WNHNN and SYGVQD (reference sequence). The CDR3 loop reads CASSEKRQGGSYEQYF. The CDR3 DNA reads as TGCGCCAGCAGTGAGAAACGCCAGGGAGGCTCCTACGAGCAGTACTTC.

There are a few counts of this clonotype. This rearrangement joins TRBV9 to TRBJ2-2, with D perhaps TRBD1 (6 bases). The germline V gene encodes CDR1 SGDLS and CDR2 YYNGEE. The V gene lost 2 bases and the J gene lost 2 bases, with 10 bases spanning the gap. The CDR3 is 15 residues long. This chain's CDR3 is CASSVRTDNTGELFF. The CDR3 nucleotides read TGTGCCAGCAGCGTCCGGACAGACAACACCGGGGAGCTGTTTTTT.

This clonotype has a count of ten or more. This rearrangement joins TRBV6-2 or TRBV6-3 to TRBJ1-2, with TRBD1 identical over 9 bases. Germline V gene data show CDR1 as MNHEY and CDR2 as SVGEGT. The CDR3 consists of 16 residues. J gave up 4 bases and V 2 bases, and 8 bases lay outside the gene matches. CDR3 DNA sequence: TGTGCCAGCAGTTACATCTTTTCGGGACAGGGCTATGGCTACACCTTC. The encoded protein is CASSYIFSGQGYGYTF.

In its sample, this clonotype was seen many times. CDR3 coding DNA: TGTGCCACCCTACGAGGTTACACCGGGGAGCTGTTTTTT. Its translation is CATLRGYTGELFF. The J gene is TRBJ2-2, the V gene TRBV27; D is unresolved. Germline V gene lookup returns CDR1 MNHEY and CDR2 SMNVEV (reference sequence). V was clipped by 10 bases and J by 3 bases, with 12 bases between them. CDR3 length: 13 residues.